These T cell receptor beta chains were read from a single sample in a study of yellow fever vaccine responses in identical twins. MiXCR, applied by TCRdb to the RT-PCR reads, yields one record per CDR3 protein. The sample includes some 2,800 distinct CDR3 sequences, around 83% of them seen just once. The specimen was T cells from blood (PBMCs), unsorted or a sorted subset (not recorded which), collected before or after yellow fever vaccination (not recorded which). The receptor set was obtained from a woman between 18 and 29 years old who received the yellow fever vaccine. CDR3s include the opening cysteine and the closing phenylalanine or tryptophan.

v_call: TRBV11-2; cdr3_aa: CASSTSGRRADTQYF
v_call: TRBV6-5; cdr3_aa: CASSYLGQGGYEQYF
v_call: TRBV5-1; cdr3_aa: CASSLDRLTGYEQYF
v_call: TRBV7-2; cdr3_aa: CASSLAPSSYEQYF
v_call: TRBV5-1; cdr3_aa: CASSRTSGVSTDTQYF
v_call: TRBV24-1; cdr3_aa: CATSDFREGYEQFF
v_call: TRBV20-1; cdr3_aa: CSASLGIGGNQPQHF
v_call: TRBV28; cdr3_aa: CASSSPGLAVRYEQYF
v_call: TRBV29-1; cdr3_aa: CSVDAGAYEQYF
v_call: TRBV28; cdr3_aa: CASSGTSGRALYNEQFF
v_call: TRBV13; cdr3_aa: CASKTGVPDTQYF
v_call: TRBV5-1; cdr3_aa: CASSMTADSNQPQHF
v_call: TRBV27; cdr3_aa: CASSLHLGNQPQHF
v_call: TRBV7-3; cdr3_aa: CASSLRGQETQYF
v_call: TRBV11-1; cdr3_aa: CASSTDPVDTQYF
v_call: TRBV5-1; cdr3_aa: CASSSTSGRTDTQYF
v_call: TRBV4-3; cdr3_aa: CASSQSPSGGAYEQYF
v_call: TRBV11-3; cdr3_aa: CASSPRSRGPTDTQYF
v_call: TRBV23-1; cdr3_aa: CASSQSGDSGKNSYNEQFF
v_call: TRBV7-9; cdr3_aa: CASSLVTGRNTEAFF
v_call: TRBV6-2/TRBV6-3; cdr3_aa: CAGSGSSTDTQYF
v_call: TRBV11-1; cdr3_aa: CASSLAGAYEQYF
v_call: TRBV3-1; cdr3_aa: CASSHLETQYF
v_call: TRBV7-7; cdr3_aa: CASSMDRGRDNEQFF
v_call: TRBV11-3; cdr3_aa: CASRTGTSGPKNTGELFF
v_call: TRBV5-1; cdr3_aa: CASSLEGGPRHEQYF
v_call: TRBV6-1; cdr3_aa: CASKRVAEWTGELFF
v_call: TRBV15; cdr3_aa: CATSRETTSGRFTDTQYF
v_call: TRBV6-1; cdr3_aa: CASSKFTGQTDTQYF
v_call: TRBV4-2; cdr3_aa: CASSQPRQGSEQFF
v_call: TRBV19; cdr3_aa: CASSIPPVLGSTDTQYF
v_call: TRBV10-3; cdr3_aa: CAIMRRQLNSSYEQYF
v_call: TRBV11-2; cdr3_aa: CASSLDLEGYTF
v_call: TRBV28; cdr3_aa: CASLDRGQPLHF
v_call: TRBV18; cdr3_aa: CASSQTGTGSGSPLHF
v_call: TRBV4-3; cdr3_aa: CASSQEVPSGRQDTQYF
v_call: TRBV24-1; cdr3_aa: CATSDPVDYGYTF
v_call: TRBV6-5; cdr3_aa: CASSYLGLAEPKEQYF
v_call: TRBV18; cdr3_aa: CASSPKTDSNTEAFF
v_call: TRBV11-2; cdr3_aa: CASSLDRAPYNEQFF
v_call: TRBV7-6; cdr3_aa: CASSYNTGELFF
v_call: TRBV15; cdr3_aa: CATSSGHRSGSYEQYF